Reported below is one T cell receptor beta chain. What it binds is unknown. The sample belongs to a study of cytomegalovirus exposure and HLA in healthy donors. General observations from the study: Reportedly, fewer N-insertions than the roughly 700-donor mean appeared in an Asian-associated ancestry cluster in a later analysis.

The V gene's germline CDR1 is SGHRS and CDR2 YFSETQ. CDR3 size: 14 residues. With 3 bases clipped from V and 1 base from J, the junction kept 2 bases outside the gene matches. A multiplex PCR was run with 60 Vbeta primers and 13 Jbeta primers. Assay used: immunoSEQ multiplex PCR; TCRdb lists only in-frame clones, some missing. There are 100,000 to 150,000 clones in the sample; roughly 78% occur only once, and 3% to 4.5% lies in the top ten. Sequences were obtained from PBMCs. J is TRBJ2-3 and V is TRBV5-1, with 7 bases identical to TRBD1. The source is a man aged 25 to 45 in good health and CMV-seronegative. CDR3 in amino acids: CASSSGTGTDTQYF. The CDR3 coding sequence is TGCGCCAGCAGCTCCGGGACAGGCACAGATACGCAGTATTTT.